Here is one T cell receptor beta chain with its context. The data stem from a study of blood T cell repertoires in COVID-19. Study overall: Acute and convalescent COVID-19 samples came from the United States, Italy and Spain.

Some clones are missing from TCRdb's copy, which holds only in-frame ones; the method was immunoSEQ multiplex PCR. The sample contains over 250,000 clones, over 75% of which appear only once. The clonotype originates from a human donor in a cohort sampled during active COVID-19. Sequencing was carried out using peripheral blood.

The CDR3 DNA follows: TGTGCCAGCAGCACTAGGACAGAGTCTAATGAAAAACTGTTTTTT. Protein: CASSTRTESNEKLFF. This rearrangement joins TRBV4-2 to TRBJ1-4; a weak D match, TRBD1 (6 bases). The V gene lost 5 bases and the J gene lost 3 bases, with 13 bases spanning the gap. The germline V gene encodes CDR1 LGHNA and CDR2 YNFKEQ. The CDR3 consists of 15 residues.